These 8 T cell receptor beta chains were sequenced from one sample in a study of shared clonotypes between healthy human individuals. The assay was immunoSEQ multiplex PCR, and TCRdb's table has in-frame clones only and misses some. Of around 1,000,000 clones detected, 60% to 80% appear once; the ten largest clones hold 0.89%. Source material: memory CD4+ T cells from PBMCs. Subset given: CD45RA-negative fraction. The source is a man aged 18 to 30 in good health. Some clones in this sample may be carry-over from other donors' samples.

The V gene is TRBV4-1, the J gene TRBJ2-7; TRBD2 matches at 7 bases. Germline loops: CDR1 MGHRA, CDR2 YSYEKL. The CDR3 totals 17 residues. The junction had 9 bases not matched to a gene; V was cut back by 1 base and J by 0 bases. DNA for the CDR3: TGCGCCAGCAGCCAAGCCCGAGGGAGGGAAAGCTCCTACGAGCAGTACTTC. It specifies CASSQARGRESSYEQYF.

This clone was picked up one time. The gene calls are TRBV5-1 and TRBJ2-5, with D possibly being TRBD2 (6 bases). CDR1 SGHRS and CDR2 YFSETQ come from the germline V gene. The CDR3 loop spans 14 amino acids. Deletions cut 4 bases from V and 3 bases from J, with 13 bases between. The CDR3 is CASSGGKAEETQYF. CDR3 nucleotides: TGCGCCAGCAGCGGCGGGAAGGCGGAAGAGACCCAGTACTTC.

The V and J genes are TRBV28 and TRBJ1-1, with D perhaps matching TRBD1 (6 bases). This CDR3 has 15 residues. Trimming took 4 bases from V and 1 from J, leaving 13 bases between them. Germline lookup yields CDR1 MDHEN and CDR2 SYDVKM. The DNA for the CDR3 is TGTGCCAGCAGTTCCGGGGGGCCTTCGAACACTGAAGCTTTCTTT. It is translated as CASSSGGPSNTEAFF.

The CDR3 DNA follows: TGCGCCAGCGGCCGGCTAGCGGGAGTTGAGCAGTACTTC. It is translated as CASGRLAGVEQYF. This sequence joins TRBV10-2 and TRBJ2-7; 10 bases map to TRBD2. The germline V gene has CDR1 WSHSY and CDR2 SAAADI. Germline trimming cut 8 bases from V and 7 bases from J; bases unmatched to any gene: 8. The length of the CDR3 is 13 residues.

V and J are TRBV29-1 and TRBJ1-1; 9 bases are a match to TRBD1. J gave up 1 base and V 6 bases, and 6 bases lay outside the gene matches. This CDR3 comprises 14 residues. CDR1 SQVTM and CDR2 ANQGSEA come from the germline V gene. The CDR3 DNA is TGCAGCGTGGGCCCGGGACAGGGGAACACTGAAGCTTTCTTT. Residues: CSVGPGQGNTEAFF. Variable domain in full (rest from reference TRBV29-1 and TRBJ1-1): SAVISQKPSRDICQRGTSLTIQCQVDSQVTMMFWYRQQPGQSLTLIATANQGSEATYESGFVIDKFPISRPNLTFSTLTVSNMSPEDSSIYLCSVGPGQGNTEAFFGQGTRLTVV.

This clone has just one count. This CDR3 is also generated by other DNA sequences in the sample. The chain uses TRBV7-3 and TRBJ2-1, with 11 bases that match TRBD2. This CDR3 contains 16 residues. The germline gives CDR1 SGHTA, CDR2 FQGTGA. V was pared by 5 bases and J by 3 bases, with 6 bases of the junction left unmatched. The DNA of the CDR3 is TGTGCCAGCAGCCTAAGTGGGACTAGCGGCTACAATGAGCAGTTCTTC. Its protein is CASSLSGTSGYNEQFF.

This chain joins TRBV7-8 and TRBJ1-1; D is uncertain. Germline V gene lookup returns CDR1 SGHVS and CDR2 FQNEAQ. The V end lost 7 bases, the J end lost 0 bases, and 12 bases lay between the germline ends. The CDR3 is made up of 14 amino acids. The CDR3 region is CASTPPSVNTEAFF. The CDR3 nucleotides read TGTGCCAGCACCCCCCCATCAGTGAACACTGAAGCTTTCTTT. Filled out from reference TRBV7-8 and TRBJ1-1, the complete variable domain reads GAGVSQSPRYKVAKRGQDVALRCDPISGHVSLFWYQQALGQGPEFLTYFQNEAQLDKSGLPSDRFFAERPEGSVSTLKIQRTQQEDSAVYLCASTPPSVNTEAFFGQGTRLTVV.

The chain carries TRBV15 and TRBJ1-1; the D gene is possibly TRBD1 (6 bases). Germline values: CDR1 LNHNV, CDR2 YYDKDF (reference sequence). The CDR3 extends over 16 amino acids. V lost 3 bases, J lost 0 bases, and 14 bases lay in between. As DNA, the CDR3 is TGTGCCACCAGCAGTAGACAGGACGTTATGAACACTGAAGCTTTCTTT. Its translation is CATSSRQDVMNTEAFF. Looking up the rest from reference TRBV15 and TRBJ1-1 gives the full variable domain: DAMVIQNPRYQVTQFGKPVTLSCSQTLNHNVMYWYQQKSSQAPKLLFHYYDKDFNNEADTPDNFQSRRPNTSFCFLDIRSPGLGDTAMYLCATSSRQDVMNTEAFFGQGTRLTVV.